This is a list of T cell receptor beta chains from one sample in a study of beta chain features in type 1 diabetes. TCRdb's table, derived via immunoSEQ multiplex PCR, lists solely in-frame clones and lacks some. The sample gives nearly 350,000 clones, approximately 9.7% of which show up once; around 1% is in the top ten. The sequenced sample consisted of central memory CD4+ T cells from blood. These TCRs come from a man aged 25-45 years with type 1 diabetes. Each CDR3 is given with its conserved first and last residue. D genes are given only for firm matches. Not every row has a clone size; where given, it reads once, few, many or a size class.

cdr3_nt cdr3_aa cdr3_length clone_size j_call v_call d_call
TGTGCCAGCAGTGGACAGGGGCGTTCCTACAATGAGCAGTTCTTC CASSGQGRSYNEQFF 15 few TRBJ2-1 TRBV2 TRBD1
TGTGCCAGCAGTCCTACAGCCAATAGGGACAATGAGCAGTTCTTC CASSPTANRDNEQFF 15 . TRBJ2-1 TRBV2 .
TGTGCCAGCAGCTTACAGGGTACGGAGGGGGAGCAGTACTTC CASSLQGTEGEQYF 14 . TRBJ2-7 TRBV7-9 .
TGTGCCAGCAGTCCGCGTGGTCTTGATTCACCCCTCCACTTT CASSPRGLDSPLHF 14 . TRBJ1-6 TRBV27 .
TGTGCCATCAGTGAGAGGCAGGGGACGGGAAACACCATATATTTT CAISERQGTGNTIYF 15 many TRBJ1-3 TRBV10-3 .
TGCGCCAGCAGCGATGAAGGGGCCACTGAAGCTTTCTTT CASSDEGATEAFF 13 . TRBJ1-1 TRBV4-3 .
TGTGCCACCACGAGGTCTTCAGGGGGTAATTCACCCCTCCACTTT CATTRSSGGNSPLHF 15 many TRBJ1-6 TRBV28 TRBD1
TGTGCCAGCAGCGTAGGGCCGGGAAAGTTCGGCAGGGAGACCCAGTACTTC CASSVGPGKFGRETQYF 17 many TRBJ2-5 TRBV9 .
TGTGCCAGCAAATCCGGGCCCTACGAGCAGTACTTC CASKSGPYEQYF 12 . TRBJ2-7 TRBV28 .
TGTGCCAGCAGCTTAGCTCTAGCCCAAGAGACCCAGTACTTC CASSLALAQETQYF 14 few TRBJ2-5 TRBV7-9 .
TGTGCCAGCAGCTTAATTGGCGGGGCGCTCTACGAGCAGTACTTC CASSLIGGALYEQYF 15 . TRBJ2-7 TRBV7-2 .
TGTGCCAGCAGCTTAGCCCCTCCGGGACAGGGGATAGAGACCCAGTACTTC CASSLAPPGQGIETQYF 17 . TRBJ2-5 TRBV7-2 TRBD1
TGTGCCAGCAGTTGGGGGGGGTACCAAGAGACCCAGTACTTC CASSWGGYQETQYF 14 . TRBJ2-5 TRBV28 TRBD2
TGTGCCAGCAGCCCAGGGACTAGCGGGGGAAAAAACATTCAGTACTTC CASSPGTSGGKNIQYF 16 few TRBJ2-4 TRBV5-4 TRBD2
TGTGCCAGCAGCTTGGCCGAGGGGCGACAAGAGACCCAGTACTTC CASSLAEGRQETQYF 15 . TRBJ2-5 TRBV7-9 .
TGCGCCAGCAGACCGCAGGGGGCCCACGAGCAGTACTTC CASRPQGAHEQYF 13 many TRBJ2-7 TRBV5-1 TRBD1
TGTGCCAGCGACGGCTTCAATCAGCCCCAGCATTTT CASDGFNQPQHF 12 . TRBJ1-5 TRBV28 .
TGTGCCAGCAGTCCTCTGGAGACGGCCCTCTGGGGCTACACCTTC CASSPLETALWGYTF 15 few TRBJ1-2 TRBV27 .
TGCAGCGTTGACGAGTACGAGACCCAGTACTTC CSVDEYETQYF 11 many TRBJ2-5 TRBV29-1 .
TGTGCCAGCATGTGGGGCACAGATACGCAGTATTTT CASMWGTDTQYF 12 . TRBJ2-3 TRBV2 .
TGTGCCAGCAGCCCTGGTTTACTAGCGGGGGGCAACAATGAGCAGTTCTTC CASSPGLLAGGNNEQFF 17 medium-sized TRBJ2-1 TRBV13 TRBD2
TGTGCCAGCAGCTCGAGGACAGGACAAGAGACCCAGTACTTC CASSSRTGQETQYF 14 few TRBJ2-5 TRBV7-2 TRBD1
TGCGCCAGCAGCGGGACGACAGGGAACTATGGCTACACCTTC CASSGTTGNYGYTF 14 . TRBJ1-2 TRBV5-1 TRBD1
TGTGCCAGCAGCTTATCTCATGTCGATGATGAGCAGTTCTTC CASSLSHVDDEQFF 14 . TRBJ2-1 TRBV7-9 .
TGTGCCAGCAGTGAGGGGAATGAAAAACTGTTTTTT CASSEGNEKLFF 12 many TRBJ1-4 TRBV28 .
TGTGCCAGCAGCTCGACCCGGGACAGACACACTGAAGCTTTCTTT CASSSTRDRHTEAFF 15 few TRBJ1-1 TRBV5-6 TRBD1
TGTGCCAGCAGCTTGCTTCAGCGCAACTATGGCTACACCTTC CASSLLQRNYGYTF 14 many TRBJ1-2 TRBV5-6 .
TGCGCCAGCAGCGCCGGGGGGTCAGGGGCCAGAGAGACCCAGTACTTC CASSAGGSGARETQYF 16 few TRBJ2-5 TRBV5-1 .
TGTGCCAGCTCACCCCCGTCCAGGGGATACGAGCAGTACTTC CASSPPSRGYEQYF 14 . TRBJ2-7 TRBV18 .
TGTGCCAGCAGTGAAGCTTCCTACGAGCAGTACTTC CASSEASYEQYF 12 . TRBJ2-7 TRBV6-1 .
TGTGCCAGCAGCCCGGACGGATTCTCCTACGAGCAGTACTTC CASSPDGFSYEQYF 14 . TRBJ2-7 TRBV5-4 .
TGCGCCAGCAGCTTGGCCGCTAGCGGGGGCTACACCGGGGAGCTGTTTTTT CASSLAASGGYTGELFF 17 . TRBJ2-2 TRBV5-1 TRBD2
TGTGCCAGCAGCTTAGCGCTCGGAGGAAACATTCAGTACTTC CASSLALGGNIQYF 14 many TRBJ2-4 TRBV7-2 .
TGTGCCAGCAGTGGAACCGGGACAGGGGTGGTCCACGAGCAGTACTTC CASSGTGTGVVHEQYF 16 few TRBJ2-7 TRBV28 TRBD1
TGTGCCAGCAGCCCCCCCGGGGCCCAGGGGATTCAGTACTTC CASSPPGAQGIQYF 14 . TRBJ2-4 TRBV5-5 .
TGCGCCAGCAGCGAGGTCTCCTATAATTCACCCCTCCACTTT CASSEVSYNSPLHF 14 . TRBJ1-6 TRBV5-1 .
TGTGCCAGCAGCGTCCTCCGGCCCGGGCTGGAAGAGACCCAGTACTTC CASSVLRPGLEETQYF 16 few TRBJ2-5 TRBV9 .
TGTGCCTGGCGGGACAGGGCTTATGGCTACACCTTC CAWRDRAYGYTF 12 . TRBJ1-2 TRBV30 TRBD1
TGTGCCAGCAGCTTAGATGACAGACACACAGATACGCAGTATTTT CASSLDDRHTDTQYF 15 few TRBJ2-3 TRBV7-2 .
TGTGCCACTTGTGCCTACCAGAGCACAGATACGCAGTATTTT CATCAYQSTDTQYF 14 . TRBJ2-3 TRBV7-2 .
TGTGCCAGCAGGGACAGGGAGAGGAGCTATGGCTACACCTTC CASRDRERSYGYTF 14 . TRBJ1-2 TRBV27 TRBD1
TGTGCCAGCAGCGCAGGGCCACCGGGACTAGCGTACGAGCAGTACTTC CASSAGPPGLAYEQYF 16 few TRBJ2-7 TRBV7-2 TRBD2
TGTGCCAGCAATCCTCCGGGACAGGCGGAAAACATTCAGTACTTC CASNPPGQAENIQYF 15 many TRBJ2-4 TRBV28 TRBD1
TGTGCTAGCAGCTCTAGCGGGGCTAACACCGGGGAGCTGTTTTTT CASSSSGANTGELFF 15 . TRBJ2-2 TRBV7-7 TRBD2
TGTGCCAGCAGCCGACCGCAGGGGAATGAGGCCTATGGCTACACCTTC CASSRPQGNEAYGYTF 16 . TRBJ1-2 TRBV7-9 .
TGTGCCACCAGCAGGAGAGGACTAGCAACAGATACGCAGTATTTT CATSRRGLATDTQYF 15 . TRBJ2-3 TRBV15 TRBD2
TGTGCCAGCAGCCGGCGACAGGGGGACACTGAAGCTTTCTTT CASSRRQGDTEAFF 14 few TRBJ1-1 TRBV5-4 TRBD1
TGTGCCAGCAGCGGTCATCTGTTGGGGCATGAGCAGTTCTTC CASSGHLLGHEQFF 14 . TRBJ2-1 TRBV9 .